This T cell receptor beta chain is drawn from a study of regulatory dendritic cells for organ transplantation. Sequenced by immunoSEQ multiplex PCR; TCRdb stores in-frame clones only, minus some. In the table there are almost 35,000 clones, 85% to 90% of which are singletons. Memory T cells were CD45RO+, naive were CD45RA+, sorted by FACS. The CDR3 contains 13 residues. CDR1 SEHNR and CDR2 FQNEAQ come from the germline V gene (reference sequence). V gave up 8 bases and J gave up 0 bases; unmatched junction bases: 3. About this clone: Its antigen is undetermined.

General study results and limits: Memory T cells were less diverse than naive, with memory CD8+ most oligoclonal. Mature dendritic cells appeared to drive more memory CD8+ clonal expansion than regulatory ones. Between individuals, the alloreactive memory CD8+ T cell pool differed considerably.

The clonotype originates from a human donor in good health. The genes are TRBV7-9 and TRBJ2-7; 8 bases line up with TRBD2. Material: naive CD4+ T cells from blood. Subset described: CD45RA+ naive T cells. The CDR3 protein is CASQRGSSYEQYF. For the CDR3, the DNA is TGTGCCAGCCAGCGGGGGAGCTCCTACGAGCAGTACTTC.